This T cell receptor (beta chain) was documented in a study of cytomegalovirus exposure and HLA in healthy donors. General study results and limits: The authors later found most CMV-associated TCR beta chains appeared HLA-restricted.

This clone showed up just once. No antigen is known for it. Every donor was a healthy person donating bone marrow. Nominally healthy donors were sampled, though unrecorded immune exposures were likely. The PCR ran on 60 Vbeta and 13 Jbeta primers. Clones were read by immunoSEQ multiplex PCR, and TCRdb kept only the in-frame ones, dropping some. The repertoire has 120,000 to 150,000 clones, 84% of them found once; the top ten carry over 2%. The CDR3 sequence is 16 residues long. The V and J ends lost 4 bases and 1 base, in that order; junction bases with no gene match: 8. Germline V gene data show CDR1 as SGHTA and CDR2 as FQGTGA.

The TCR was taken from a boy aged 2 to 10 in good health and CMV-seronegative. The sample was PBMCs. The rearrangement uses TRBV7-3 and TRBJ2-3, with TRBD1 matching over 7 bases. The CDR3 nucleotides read TGTGCCAGCAGCTCAGATCAGGGGGTGGGCACAGATACGCAGTATTTT. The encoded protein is CASSSDQGVGTDTQYF.